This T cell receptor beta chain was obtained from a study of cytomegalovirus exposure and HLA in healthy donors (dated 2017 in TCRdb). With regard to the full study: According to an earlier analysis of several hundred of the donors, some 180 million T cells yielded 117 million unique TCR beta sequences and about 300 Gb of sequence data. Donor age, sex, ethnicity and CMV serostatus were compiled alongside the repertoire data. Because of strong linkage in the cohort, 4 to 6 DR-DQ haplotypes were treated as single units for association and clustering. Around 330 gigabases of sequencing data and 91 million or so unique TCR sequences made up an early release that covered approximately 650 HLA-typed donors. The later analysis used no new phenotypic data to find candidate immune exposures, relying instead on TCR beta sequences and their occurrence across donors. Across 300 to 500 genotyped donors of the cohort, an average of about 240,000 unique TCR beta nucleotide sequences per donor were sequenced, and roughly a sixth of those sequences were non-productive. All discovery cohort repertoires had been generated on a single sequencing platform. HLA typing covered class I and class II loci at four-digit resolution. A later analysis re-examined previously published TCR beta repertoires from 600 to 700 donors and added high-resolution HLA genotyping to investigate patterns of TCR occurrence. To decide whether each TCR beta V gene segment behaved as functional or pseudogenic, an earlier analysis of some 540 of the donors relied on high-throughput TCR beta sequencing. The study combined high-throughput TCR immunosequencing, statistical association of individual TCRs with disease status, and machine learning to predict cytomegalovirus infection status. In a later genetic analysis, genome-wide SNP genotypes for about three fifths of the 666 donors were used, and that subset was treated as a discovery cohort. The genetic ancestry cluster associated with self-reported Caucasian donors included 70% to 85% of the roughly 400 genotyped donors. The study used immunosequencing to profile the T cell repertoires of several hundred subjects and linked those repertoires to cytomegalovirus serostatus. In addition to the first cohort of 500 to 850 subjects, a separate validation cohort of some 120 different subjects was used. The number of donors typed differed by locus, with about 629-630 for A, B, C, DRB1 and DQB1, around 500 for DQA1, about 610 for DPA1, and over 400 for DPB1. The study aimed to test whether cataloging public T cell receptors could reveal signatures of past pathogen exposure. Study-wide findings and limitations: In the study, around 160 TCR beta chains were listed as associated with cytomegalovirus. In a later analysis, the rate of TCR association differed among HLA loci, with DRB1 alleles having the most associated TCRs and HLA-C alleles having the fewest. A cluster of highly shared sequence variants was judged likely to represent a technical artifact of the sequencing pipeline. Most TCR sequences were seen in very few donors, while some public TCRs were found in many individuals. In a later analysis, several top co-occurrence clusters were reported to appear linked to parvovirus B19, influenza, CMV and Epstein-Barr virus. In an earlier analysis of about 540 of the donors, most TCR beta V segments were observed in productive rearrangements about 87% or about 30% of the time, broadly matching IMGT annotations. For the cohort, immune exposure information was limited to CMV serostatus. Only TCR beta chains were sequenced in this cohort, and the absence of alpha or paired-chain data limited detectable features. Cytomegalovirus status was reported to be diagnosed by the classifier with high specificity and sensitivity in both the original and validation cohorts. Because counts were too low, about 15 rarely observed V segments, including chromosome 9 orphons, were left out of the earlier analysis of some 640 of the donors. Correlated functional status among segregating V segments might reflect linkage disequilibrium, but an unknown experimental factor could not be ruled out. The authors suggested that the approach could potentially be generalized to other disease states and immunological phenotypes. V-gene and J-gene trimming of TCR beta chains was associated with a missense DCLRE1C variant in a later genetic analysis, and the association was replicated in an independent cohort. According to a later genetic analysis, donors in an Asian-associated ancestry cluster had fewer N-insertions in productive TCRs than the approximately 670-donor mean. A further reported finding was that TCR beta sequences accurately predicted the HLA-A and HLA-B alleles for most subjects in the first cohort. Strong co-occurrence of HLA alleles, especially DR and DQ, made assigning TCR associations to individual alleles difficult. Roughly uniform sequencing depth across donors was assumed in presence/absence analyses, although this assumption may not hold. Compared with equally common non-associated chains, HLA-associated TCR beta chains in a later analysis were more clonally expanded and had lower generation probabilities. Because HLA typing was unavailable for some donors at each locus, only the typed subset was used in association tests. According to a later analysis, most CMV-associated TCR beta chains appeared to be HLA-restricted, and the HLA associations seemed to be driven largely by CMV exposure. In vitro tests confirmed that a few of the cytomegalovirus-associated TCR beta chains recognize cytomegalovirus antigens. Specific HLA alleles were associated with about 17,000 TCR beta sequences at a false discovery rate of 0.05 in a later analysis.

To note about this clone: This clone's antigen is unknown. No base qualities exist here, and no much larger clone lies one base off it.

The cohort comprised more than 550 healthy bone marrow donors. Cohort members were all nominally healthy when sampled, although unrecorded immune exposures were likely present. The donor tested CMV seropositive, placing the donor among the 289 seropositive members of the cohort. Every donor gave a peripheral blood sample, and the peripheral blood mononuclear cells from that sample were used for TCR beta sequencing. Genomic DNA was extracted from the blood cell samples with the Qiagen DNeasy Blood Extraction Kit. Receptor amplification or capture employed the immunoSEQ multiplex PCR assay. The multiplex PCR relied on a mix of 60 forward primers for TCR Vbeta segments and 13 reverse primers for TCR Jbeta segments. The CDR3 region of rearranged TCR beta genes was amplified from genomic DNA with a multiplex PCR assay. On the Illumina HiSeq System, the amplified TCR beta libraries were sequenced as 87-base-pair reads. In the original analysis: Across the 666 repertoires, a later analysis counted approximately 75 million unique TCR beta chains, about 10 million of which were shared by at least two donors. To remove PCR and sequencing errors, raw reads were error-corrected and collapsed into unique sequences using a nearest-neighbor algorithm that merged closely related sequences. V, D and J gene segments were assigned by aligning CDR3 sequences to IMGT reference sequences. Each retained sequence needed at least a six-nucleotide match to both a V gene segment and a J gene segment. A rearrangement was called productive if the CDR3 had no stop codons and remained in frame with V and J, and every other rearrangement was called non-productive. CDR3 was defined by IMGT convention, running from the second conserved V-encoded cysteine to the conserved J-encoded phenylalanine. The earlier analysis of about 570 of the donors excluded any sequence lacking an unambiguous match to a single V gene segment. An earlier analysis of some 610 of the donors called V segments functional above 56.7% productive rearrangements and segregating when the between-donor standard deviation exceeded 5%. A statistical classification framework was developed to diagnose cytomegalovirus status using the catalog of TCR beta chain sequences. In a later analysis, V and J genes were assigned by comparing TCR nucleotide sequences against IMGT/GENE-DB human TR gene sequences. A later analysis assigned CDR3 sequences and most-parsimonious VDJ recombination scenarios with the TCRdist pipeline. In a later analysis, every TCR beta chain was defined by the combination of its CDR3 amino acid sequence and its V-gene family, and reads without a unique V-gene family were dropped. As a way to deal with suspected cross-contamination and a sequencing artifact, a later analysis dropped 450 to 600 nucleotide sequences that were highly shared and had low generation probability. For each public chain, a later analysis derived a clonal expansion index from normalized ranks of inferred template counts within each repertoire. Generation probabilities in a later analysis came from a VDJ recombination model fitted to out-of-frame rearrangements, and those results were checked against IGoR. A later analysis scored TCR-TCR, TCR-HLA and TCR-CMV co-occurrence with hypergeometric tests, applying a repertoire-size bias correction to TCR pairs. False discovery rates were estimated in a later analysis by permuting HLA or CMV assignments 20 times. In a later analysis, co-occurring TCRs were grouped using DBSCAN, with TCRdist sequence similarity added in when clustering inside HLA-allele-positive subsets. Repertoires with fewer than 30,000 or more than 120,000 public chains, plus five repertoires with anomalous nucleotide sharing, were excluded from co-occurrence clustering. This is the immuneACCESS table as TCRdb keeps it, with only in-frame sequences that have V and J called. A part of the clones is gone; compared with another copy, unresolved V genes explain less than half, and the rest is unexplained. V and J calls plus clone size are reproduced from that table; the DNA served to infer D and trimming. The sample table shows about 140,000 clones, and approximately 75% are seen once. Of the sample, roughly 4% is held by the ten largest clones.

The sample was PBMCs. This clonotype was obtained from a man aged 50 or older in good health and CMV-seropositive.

The encoded CDR3 is CASSKLDRNEKLFF. In nucleotide form, the sequence is TGTGCCAGCAGCAAATTAGACAGAAATGAAAAACTGTTTTTT. The chain uses TRBV2 and TRBJ1-4; perhaps TRBD1 is the D gene, with 5 bases matching. Via the germline V gene, CDR1 is SNHLY and CDR2 FYNNEI. V and J lose 6 bases and 5 bases, and a span of 13 bases separates them. The CDR3 covers 14 residues, taking in both the cysteine and the phenylalanine. CDR3 DNA is the only sequence kept; it has 42 bases, read in frame from the first base.